The rows below give T cell receptor beta chains drawn from one sample of a study of cytomegalovirus exposure and HLA in healthy donors. Produced via immunoSEQ multiplex PCR; TCRdb's table is partial and in-frame only. The sample has about 93,000 clones, about 66% seen once. The sequenced material came from PBMCs. These receptors were taken from a boy younger than 18 in good health and CMV-seropositive. Each CDR3 is given with its conserved first and last residue. A D gene is named only where the DNA matches it firmly. Only part of the rows carry a size: once, few, many, or a class if the clone is expanded.

clone size	V gene	J gene	D gene	CDR3 protein	CDR3 DNA
NA	TRBV30	TRBJ1-6	NA	CAWSVSRFGGAESPLHF	TGTGCCTGGAGTGTATCGAGGTTTGGGGGCGCAGAATCACCCCTCCACTTT
NA	TRBV7-6	TRBJ1-2	NA	CASSPRTSLSGYTF	TGTGCCAGCAGCCCCCGGACAAGCCTATCCGGCTACACCTTC
NA	TRBV5-1	TRBJ1-1	NA	CASRSQGNTEAFF	TGCGCCAGCAGATCACAGGGTAACACTGAAGCTTTCTTT
NA	TRBV5-8	TRBJ2-3	TRBD2	CACERGGADTQYF	TGTGCCTGTGAGCGGGGGGGCGCAGATACGCAGTATTTT
NA	TRBV9	TRBJ1-1	NA	CASSVGDGNTEAFF	TGTGCCAGCAGCGTTGGAGACGGGAACACTGAAGCTTTCTTT
few	TRBV19	TRBJ1-1	TRBD1	CASSSRTGMAEAFF	TGTGCCAGTAGTTCGCGGACAGGGATGGCTGAAGCTTTCTTT
NA	TRBV9	TRBJ2-3	TRBD2	CASSVAAGGPDTQYF	TGTGCCAGCAGCGTAGCTGCGGGGGGGCCAGATACGCAGTATTTT
NA	TRBV19	TRBJ1-5	TRBD1	CASSIEGTGKQPQHF	TGTGCCAGTAGTATAGAGGGGACAGGGAAGCAGCCCCAGCATTTT
NA	TRBV29-1	TRBJ1-2	NA	CSVVGQGFDGYTF	TGCAGCGTTGTTGGTCAGGGTTTCGATGGCTACACCTTC
few	TRBV5-1	TRBJ2-1	NA	CASSLNLDSRVNEQFF	TGCGCCAGCAGCTTGAACCTGGACAGTCGGGTCAATGAGCAGTTCTTC
NA	TRBV6-5	TRBJ2-7	TRBD1	CASSYSGTGGYEQYF	TGTGCCAGCAGTTACTCGGGGACAGGGGGATACGAGCAGTACTTC
NA	TRBV7-2	TRBJ1-3	NA	CASSLAPTGTSGNTIYF	TGTGCCAGCAGCCTCGCACCGACAGGTACCTCTGGAAACACCATATATTTT
few	TRBV19	TRBJ1-1	NA	CASSINPPETEAFF	TGTGCCAGTAGTATCAATCCCCCGGAGACTGAAGCTTTCTTT
few	TRBV6-5	TRBJ1-4	NA	CASSRREGSRSKLFF	TGTGCCAGCAGTCGAAGAGAGGGATCACGGAGCAAACTGTTTTTT
NA	TRBV5-1	TRBJ2-2	TRBD1	CASSYGQGYSGELFF	TGCGCCAGCAGCTACGGACAGGGGTATTCCGGGGAGCTGTTTTTT
NA	TRBV29-1	TRBJ2-2	NA	CSGGVYSGELFF	TGCAGCGGGGGGGTCTACTCCGGGGAGCTGTTTTTT
NA	TRBV30	TRBJ2-7	NA	CASLSRLKGNLLYEQYF	TGTGCGTCTCTCTCGAGGCTCAAGGGGAATCTTTTATACGAGCAGTACTTC
few	TRBV6-5	TRBJ2-7	TRBD1	CASSVRQGHEQYF	TGTGCCAGCAGTGTACGACAGGGGCACGAGCAGTACTTC
NA	TRBV5-4	TRBJ2-5	TRBD2	CASSPKLAGGLETQYF	TGTGCCAGCAGCCCTAAACTAGCGGGAGGGCTAGAGACCCAGTACTTC
NA	TRBV7-9	TRBJ1-2	TRBD1	CASSSLQGINGYPF	TGTGCCAGCAGCTCTTTACAGGGGATTAATGGCTACCCCTTC
NA	TRBV27	TRBJ2-7	TRBD2	CASRPGLAVYSSYEQYF	TGTGCCAGCCGACCGGGACTAGCGGTATATTCCTCCTACGAGCAGTACTTC
NA	TRBV27	TRBJ1-5	NA	CASPMGADQPQHF	TGTGCCAGCCCGATGGGGGCCGATCAGCCCCAGCATTTT
NA	TRBV27	TRBJ2-7	TRBD1	CASRKDRGFSYEQYF	TGTGCCAGCCGTAAGGACAGGGGGTTCTCCTACGAGCAGTACTTC
medium-sized	TRBV2	TRBJ1-1	NA	CASSEAGGKNTEAFF	TGTGCCAGCAGTGAAGCTGGCGGCAAGAACACTGAAGCTTTCTTT
NA	TRBV5-1	TRBJ1-1	NA	CASSLEGVTEAFF	TGCGCCAGCAGCTTGGAGGGGGTCACTGAAGCTTTCTTT
NA	TRBV2	TRBJ2-7	NA	CASRGAAGSYEQYF	TGTGCCAGCAGGGGGGCCGCGGGCTCCTACGAGCAGTACTTC
NA	TRBV5-1	TRBJ2-2	NA	CASSLTAGHTGELFF	TGCGCCAGCAGCTTGACCGCGGGGCACACCGGGGAGCTGTTTTTT
few	TRBV27	TRBJ2-7	TRBD2	CASSRLAGDFPYEQYF	TGTGCCAGCAGTAGGCTAGCGGGAGACTTCCCATACGAGCAGTACTTC
NA	TRBV11-1	TRBJ2-1	TRBD2	CASSPEGAGGFDEQFF	TGTGCCAGCAGCCCCGAGGGAGCGGGAGGTTTCGATGAGCAGTTCTTC
NA	TRBV6-5	TRBJ2-1	TRBD2	CASSYFGREDNEQFF	TGTGCCAGCAGTTACTTCGGGCGGGAGGACAATGAGCAGTTCTTC
NA	TRBV2	TRBJ1-6	TRBD1	CASRNTGDNSPLHF	TGTGCCAGCAGGAATACAGGGGATAATTCACCCCTCCACTTT
NA	TRBV5-1	TRBJ1-1	NA	CASGPQGNTEAFF	TGCGCCAGCGGTCCTCAGGGAAACACTGAAGCTTTCTTT
NA	TRBV6-1	TRBJ1-4	NA	CASSELAGGANEKLFF	TGTGCCAGCAGTGAACTAGCGGGAGGGGCTAATGAAAAACTGTTTTTT
once	TRBV7-2	TRBJ1-2	TRBD1	CASSSGTVGGYTF	TGTGCCAGCAGCTCCGGGACAGTCGGCGGCTACACCTTC
NA	TRBV7-9	TRBJ2-1	TRBD2	CASSSPGLAVYNEQFF	TGTGCCAGCAGCTCACCGGGACTAGCGGTCTACAATGAGCAGTTCTTC
NA	TRBV13	TRBJ2-1	TRBD2	CASSRVRGGRYNEQFF	TGTGCCAGCAGCCGGGTTCGGGGGGGCCGCTACAATGAGCAGTTCTTC
NA	TRBV15	TRBJ2-6	NA	CATSRDRGSGANVLTF	TGTGCCACCAGCAGAGATCGGGGCTCTGGGGCCAACGTCCTGACTTTC
NA	TRBV7-8	TRBJ2-3	TRBD2	CASSPLAGGSTDTQYF	TGTGCCAGCAGCCCCCTAGCGGGGGGGAGCACAGATACGCAGTATTTT
NA	TRBV11-1	TRBJ1-1	NA	CASSLGGSPEAFF	TGTGCCAGCAGCTTAGGCGGCTCGCCGGAGGCTTTCTTT
few	TRBV4-3	TRBJ2-7	TRBD1	CASSQGQGSYEQYF	TGCGCCAGCAGCCAGGGACAGGGCTCCTACGAGCAGTACTTC
NA	TRBV6-4	TRBJ1-2	TRBD1	CASSEGTGGSFGYTF	TGTGCCAGCAGTGAAGGGACAGGGGGATCGTTCGGCTACACCTTC